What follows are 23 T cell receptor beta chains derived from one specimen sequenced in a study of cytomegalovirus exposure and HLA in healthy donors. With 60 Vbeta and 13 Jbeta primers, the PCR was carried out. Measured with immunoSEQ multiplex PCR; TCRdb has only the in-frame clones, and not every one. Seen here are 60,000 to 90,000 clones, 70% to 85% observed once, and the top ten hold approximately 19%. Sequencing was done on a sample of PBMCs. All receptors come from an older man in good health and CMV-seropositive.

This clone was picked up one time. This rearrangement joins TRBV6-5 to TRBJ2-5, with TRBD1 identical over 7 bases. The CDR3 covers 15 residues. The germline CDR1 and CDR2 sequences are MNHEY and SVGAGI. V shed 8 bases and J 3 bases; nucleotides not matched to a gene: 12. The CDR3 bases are TGTGCCAGCGGACCAACAACAGGGGTAGAAGAGACCCAGTACTTC. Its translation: CASGPTTGVEETQYF.

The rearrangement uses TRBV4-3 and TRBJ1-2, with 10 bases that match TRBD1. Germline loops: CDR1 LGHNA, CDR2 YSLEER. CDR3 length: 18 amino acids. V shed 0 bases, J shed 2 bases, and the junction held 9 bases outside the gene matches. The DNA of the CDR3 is TGCGCCAGCAGCCAAGATAAAGACAGGGGGCAGCTAAACTATGGCTACACCTTC. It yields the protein CASSQDKDRGQLNYGYTF.

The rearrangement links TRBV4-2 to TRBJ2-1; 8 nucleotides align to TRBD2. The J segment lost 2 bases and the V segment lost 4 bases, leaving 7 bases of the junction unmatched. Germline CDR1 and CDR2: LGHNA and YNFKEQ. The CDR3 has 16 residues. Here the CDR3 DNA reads TGTGCCAGCAGCCGATCGGGACTAGTTACCTACAATGAGCAGTTCTTC. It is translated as CASSRSGLVTYNEQFF.

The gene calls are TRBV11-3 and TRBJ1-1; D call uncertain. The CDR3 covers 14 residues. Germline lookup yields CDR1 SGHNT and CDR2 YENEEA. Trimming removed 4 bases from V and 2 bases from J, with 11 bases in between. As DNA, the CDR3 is TGTGCCAGCAGCTCCCAAGGAGATAACACTGAAGCTTTCTTT. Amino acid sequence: CASSSQGDNTEAFF. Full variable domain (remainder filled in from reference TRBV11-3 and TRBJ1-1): EAGVVQSPRYKIIEKKQPVAFWCNPISGHNTLYWYLQNLGQGPELLIRYENEEAVDDSQLPKDRFSAERLKGVDSTLKIQPAELGDSAVYLCASSSQGDNTEAFFGQGTRLTVV.

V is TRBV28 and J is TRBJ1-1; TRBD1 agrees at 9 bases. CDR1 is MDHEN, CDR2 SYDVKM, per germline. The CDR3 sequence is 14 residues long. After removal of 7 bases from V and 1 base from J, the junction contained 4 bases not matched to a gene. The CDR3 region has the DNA TGTGCCAGCACCTTGGGACAGGGGAACACTGAAGCTTTCTTT. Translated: CASTLGQGNTEAFF.

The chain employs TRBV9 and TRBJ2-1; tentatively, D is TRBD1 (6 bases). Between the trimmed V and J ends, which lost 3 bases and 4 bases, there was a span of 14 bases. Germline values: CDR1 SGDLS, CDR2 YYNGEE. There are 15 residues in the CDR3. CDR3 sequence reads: CASSATGTHYNEQFF. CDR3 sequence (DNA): TGTGCCAGCAGCGCCACCGGGACACATTACAATGAGCAGTTCTTC.

The CDR3 protein is CASRRLAGGTYEQYF. CDR3 in DNA: TGTGCCAGCAGGAGACTAGCGGGGGGGACCTACGAGCAGTACTTC. V usage is TRBV27 and J usage is TRBJ2-7; TRBD2 aligns across 14 bases. Trimming took 6 bases from V and 2 from J; bases not matched to a gene: 3. This CDR3 region has 15 residues. Germline V gives CDR1 MNHEY, CDR2 SMNVEV (reference sequence).

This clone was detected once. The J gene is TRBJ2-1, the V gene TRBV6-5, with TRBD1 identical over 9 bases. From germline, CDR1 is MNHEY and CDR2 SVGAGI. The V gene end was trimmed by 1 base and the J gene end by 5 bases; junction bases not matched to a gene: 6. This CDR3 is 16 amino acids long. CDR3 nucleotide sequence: TGTGCCAGCAGTTACTGGGGGACAGGGACCAACAATGAGCAGTTCTTC. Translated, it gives CASSYWGTGTNNEQFF.

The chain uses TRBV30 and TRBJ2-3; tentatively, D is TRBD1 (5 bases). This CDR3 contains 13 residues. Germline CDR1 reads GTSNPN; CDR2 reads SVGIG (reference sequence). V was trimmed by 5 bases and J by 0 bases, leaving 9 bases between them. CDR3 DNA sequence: TGTGCCTGGGACCAGGGAAGCACAGATACGCAGTATTTT. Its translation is CAWDQGSTDTQYF.

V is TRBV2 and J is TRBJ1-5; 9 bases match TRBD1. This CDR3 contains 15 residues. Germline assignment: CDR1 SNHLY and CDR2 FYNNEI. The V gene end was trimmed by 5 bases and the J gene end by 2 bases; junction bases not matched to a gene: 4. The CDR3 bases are TGTGCCAGCAGTTCGACAGGGGGAGGCAATCAGCCCCAGCATTTT. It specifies CASSSTGGGNQPQHF. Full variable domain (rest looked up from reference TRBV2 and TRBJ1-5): EPEVTQTPSHQVTQMGQEVILRCVPISNHLYFYWYRQILGQKVEFLVSFYNNEISEKSEIFDDQFSVERPDGSNFTLKIRSTKLEDSAMYFCASSSTGGGNQPQHFGDGTRLSIL.

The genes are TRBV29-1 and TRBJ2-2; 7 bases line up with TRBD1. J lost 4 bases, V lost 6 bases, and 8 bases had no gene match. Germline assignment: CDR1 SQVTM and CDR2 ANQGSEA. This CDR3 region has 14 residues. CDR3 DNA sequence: TGCAGCGTCCCGACAGGGTGGGCCACCGGGGAGCTGTTTTTT. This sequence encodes CSVPTGWATGELFF.

The CDR3 reads CASSLGSGSAYNEQFF. CDR3 nucleotides: TGTGCCAGCAGTTTAGGGAGCGGGAGTGCCTACAATGAGCAGTTCTTC. The chain has TRBV28 and TRBJ2-1; 8 nucleotides agree with TRBD2. Germline trimming cut 2 bases from V and 2 bases from J; bases unmatched to any gene: 5. In germline, CDR1 is MDHEN, CDR2 SYDVKM. This CDR3 comprises 16 residues.

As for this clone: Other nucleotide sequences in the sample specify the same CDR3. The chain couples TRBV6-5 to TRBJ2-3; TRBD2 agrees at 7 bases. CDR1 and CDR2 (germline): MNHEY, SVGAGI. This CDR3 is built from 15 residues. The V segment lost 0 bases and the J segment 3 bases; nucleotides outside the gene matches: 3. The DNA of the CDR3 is TGTGCCAGCAGTTACTCGGGGGGGAGGACAGATACGCAGTATTTT. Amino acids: CASSYSGGRTDTQYF.

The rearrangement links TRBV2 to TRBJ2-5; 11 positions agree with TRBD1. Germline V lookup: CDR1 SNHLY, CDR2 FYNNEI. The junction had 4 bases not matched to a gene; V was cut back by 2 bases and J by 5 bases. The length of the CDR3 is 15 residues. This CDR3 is CASSETGQGGETQYF. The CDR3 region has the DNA TGTGCCAGCAGTGAAACGGGACAGGGGGGGGAGACCCAGTACTTC.

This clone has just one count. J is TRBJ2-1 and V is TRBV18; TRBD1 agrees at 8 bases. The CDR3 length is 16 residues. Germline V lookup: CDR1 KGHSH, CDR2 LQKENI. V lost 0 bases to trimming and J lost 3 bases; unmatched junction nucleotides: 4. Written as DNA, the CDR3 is TGTGCCAGCTCACCACCGTTGGACAGGGTCTACAATGAGCAGTTCTTC. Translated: CASSPPLDRVYNEQFF.

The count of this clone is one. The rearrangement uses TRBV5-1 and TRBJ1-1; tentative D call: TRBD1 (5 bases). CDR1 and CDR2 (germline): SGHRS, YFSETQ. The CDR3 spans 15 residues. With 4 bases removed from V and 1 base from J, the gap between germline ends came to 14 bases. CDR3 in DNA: TGCGCCAGCAGCCAGGGTAGCTCCGGGAACACTGAAGCTTTCTTT. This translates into CASSQGSSGNTEAFF.

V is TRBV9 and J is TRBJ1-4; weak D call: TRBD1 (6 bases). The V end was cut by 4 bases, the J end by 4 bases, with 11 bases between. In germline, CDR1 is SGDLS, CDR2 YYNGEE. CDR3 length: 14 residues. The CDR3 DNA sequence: TGTGCCAGCAGCACAGGGTGGAATAATGAAAAACTGTTTTTT. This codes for CASSTGWNNEKLFF.

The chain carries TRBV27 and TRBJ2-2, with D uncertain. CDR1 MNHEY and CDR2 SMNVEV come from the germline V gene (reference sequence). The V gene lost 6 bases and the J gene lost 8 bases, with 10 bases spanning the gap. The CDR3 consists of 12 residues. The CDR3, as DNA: TGTGCCAGCAGAAATTACGAGGGGGAGCTGTTTTTT. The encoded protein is CASRNYEGELFF.

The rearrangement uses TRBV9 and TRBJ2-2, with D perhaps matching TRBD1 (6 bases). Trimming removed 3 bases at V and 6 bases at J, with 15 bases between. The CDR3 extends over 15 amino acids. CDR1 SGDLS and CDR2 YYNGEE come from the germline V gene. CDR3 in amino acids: CASSADSLYSGELFF. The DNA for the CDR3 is TGTGCCAGCAGCGCGGACAGCCTTTATTCCGGGGAGCTGTTTTTT.

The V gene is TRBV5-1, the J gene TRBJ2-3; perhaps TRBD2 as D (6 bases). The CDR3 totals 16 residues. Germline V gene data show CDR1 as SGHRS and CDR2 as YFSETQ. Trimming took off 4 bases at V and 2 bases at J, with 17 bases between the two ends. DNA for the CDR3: TGCGCCAGCAGCGGCGGGACTTCGCCGTACACAGATACGCAGTATTTT. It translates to CASSGGTSPYTDTQYF.

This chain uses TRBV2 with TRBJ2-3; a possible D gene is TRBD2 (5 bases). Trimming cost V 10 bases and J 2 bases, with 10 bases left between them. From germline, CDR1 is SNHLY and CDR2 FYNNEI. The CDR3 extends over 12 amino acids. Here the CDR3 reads CATGGSTDTQYF. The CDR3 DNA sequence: TGTGCCACCGGCGGGTCCACAGATACGCAGTATTTT.

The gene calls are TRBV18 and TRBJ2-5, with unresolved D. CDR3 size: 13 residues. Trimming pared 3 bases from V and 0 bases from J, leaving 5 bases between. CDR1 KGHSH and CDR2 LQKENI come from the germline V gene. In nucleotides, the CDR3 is TGTGCCAGCTCACCGAACAACCAAGAGACCCAGTACTTC. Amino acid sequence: CASSPNNQETQYF.

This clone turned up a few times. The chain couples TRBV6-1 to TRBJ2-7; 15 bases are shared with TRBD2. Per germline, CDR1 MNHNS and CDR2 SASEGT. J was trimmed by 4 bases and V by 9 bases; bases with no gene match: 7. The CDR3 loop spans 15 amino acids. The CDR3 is CASWGTSGGRYEQYF. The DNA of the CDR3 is TGTGCCAGTTGGGGGACTAGCGGGGGGCGTTACGAGCAGTACTTC.